This T cell receptor (beta chain) was identified during a study of early T cells in non-severe SARS-CoV-2 infection. Study context: It was bulk RNA from unsorted whole blood that was sequenced, and the chains were unpaired.

cDNA molecules, individually, were tagged with unique molecular identifiers. TCRdb passed the 5' RACE reads through MiXCR, listing each CDR3 protein once. The sample consists of 85,000 to 100,000 distinct CDR3 sequences, approximately 10% of them appearing once. General study points: Matching with VDJdb favored anti-spike CD8 responses (missing private and CD4 specificities).

Worth noting for this clonotype: The antigen remains undetermined.

The germline V and J ends were trimmed by 0 bases and 0 bases, with 5 bases remaining between them. This CDR3 has 14 amino acids. The V gene's germline CDR1 is SGHAT and CDR2 FQNNGV. This TCR came from an adult who was a healthcare worker with PCR-confirmed SARS-CoV-2 infection or an uninfected control (not recorded which). The sequences come from whole blood, collected at baseline. The chain carries TRBV11-2 and TRBJ1-2; D remains unclear. The chain's CDR3 is CASSLDRTNYGYTF. The CDR3 nucleotides are TGTGCCAGCAGCTTAGATCGCACTAACTATGGCTACACCTTC.